Shown below are 27 T cell receptor beta chains from a single sample sequenced in a study of T-cell memory formation after mild COVID-19. TCRdb called the 5' RACE reads again in MiXCR, with one record for every CDR3 protein. Among 300,000 to 400,000 distinct CDR3 sequences listed, more than 15% were seen once. The material sequenced was PBMCs or a T cell subset sorted from them (not recorded which). The receptors stem from a man younger than 30 who had mild COVID-19 (a few samples of this study predate the infection). Cell type and time point are not known.

This clonotype was observed a handful of times. CDR3 sequence (DNA): TGTGCCAGCAGTGAGCGATTAGCTTCCACTGAAGCTTTCTTT. Its protein is CASSERLASTEAFF. This chain links TRBV2 with TRBJ1-1, with no clear D. The V end was cut by 3 bases, the J end by 4 bases, with 12 bases between. The CDR3 has 14 amino acids. CDR1 is SNHLY, CDR2 FYNNEI, per germline.

The chain carries TRBV10-3 and TRBJ2-2, with D tentatively TRBD2 (5 bases). There are 15 residues in the CDR3. Trimming cost V 3 bases and J 6 bases, with 14 bases left between them. Germline loops: CDR1 ENHRY, CDR2 SYGVKD. CDR3 coding DNA: TGTGCCATCAGTGAATTAAATGAGGGCGCCGGGGAGCTGTTTTTT. Amino acids: CAISELNEGAGELFF.

The V and J genes are TRBV4-2 and TRBJ2-3; 11 bases line up with TRBD2. CDR1 and CDR2 from the germline V gene are LGHNA and YNFKEQ. This CDR3 comprises 18 residues. The ends lost 1 base at V and 6 bases at J; junction bases unmatched: 12. The DNA for the CDR3 is TGTGCCAGCAGCCAAGTCCGTCAGACTAGCGGGGCCGTGGATACGCAGTATTTT. Translated: CASSQVRQTSGAVDTQYF.

The CDR3 here is CATSDFEGSSYNEQFF. The DNA for the CDR3 is TGTGCCACCAGTGATTTTGAAGGGAGCTCCTACAATGAGCAGTTCTTC. V usage is TRBV24-1 and J usage is TRBJ2-1; maybe TRBD2 (5 bases). The germline V gene encodes CDR1 KGHDR and CDR2 SFDVKD. Trimming pared 1 base from V and 0 bases from J, leaving 9 bases between. The CDR3 runs 16 residues.

This clonotype was seen a few times. The rearrangement uses TRBV6-5 and TRBJ2-7; 12 bases align to TRBD2. The CDR3 extends over 15 amino acids. CDR1 is MNHEY, CDR2 SVGAGI, per germline. With V trimmed by 5 bases and J by 4 bases, 6 bases remained unmatched. As DNA, the CDR3 is TGTGCCAGCAGTAGGACTAGCGGGGTCGGATACGAGCAGTACTTC. Translated, it gives CASSRTSGVGYEQYF.

The V and J genes are TRBV5-1 and TRBJ2-3, with D uncertain. Germline V gene data show CDR1 as SGHRS and CDR2 as YFSETQ. Trimming took 4 bases from V and 6 from J, leaving 9 bases between them. The CDR3 is 12 residues long. CDR3 coding DNA: TGCGCCAGCAGCGGGATGGGTGATACGCAGTATTTT. This codes for CASSGMGDTQYF.

The genes are TRBV20-1 and TRBJ2-2; 7 bases line up with TRBD2. J was trimmed by 8 bases and V by 0 bases; bases with no gene match: 6. This CDR3 contains 14 residues. Germline loops: CDR1 DFQATT, CDR2 SNEGSKA (reference sequence). CDR3 region: CSARDTQRGGELFF. CDR3 nucleotide sequence: TGCAGTGCTAGAGATACACAGCGGGGAGGGGAGCTGTTTTTT.

The CDR3, as DNA: TGTGCCAGCAGTGTCTGGACTTCGGCGGACGAGCAGTACTTC. It specifies CASSVWTSADEQYF. This rearrangement joins TRBV2 to TRBJ2-7; TRBD2 is a possible D gene (5 bases). The germline V gene encodes CDR1 SNHLY and CDR2 FYNNEI. V lost 4 bases, J lost 5 bases, and 15 bases lay in between. This CDR3 has 14 amino acids.

The chain employs TRBV20-1 and TRBJ2-3; tentative D call: TRBD1 (5 bases). This CDR3 contains 13 residues. The V gene's germline CDR1 is DFQATT and CDR2 SNEGSKA (reference sequence). Deletions cut 5 bases from V and 1 base from J, with 10 bases between. As DNA, the CDR3 is TGCAGTGCTGTGTGGGGCCGCACAGATACGCAGTATTTT. Translating it yields CSAVWGRTDTQYF.

The genes are TRBV10-3 and TRBJ1-5; D possibly corresponds to TRBD1 (6 bases). Germline CDR1 and CDR2: ENHRY and SYGVKD. The ends were cut back, 2 bases at V and 3 bases at J, with 8 bases in the middle. This CDR3 has 14 residues. CDR3 residues: CAISETGINQPQHF. As DNA, the CDR3 is TGTGCCATCAGTGAGACAGGGATCAATCAGCCCCAGCATTTT.

Ten or more counts support this clonotype. This chain links TRBV4-1 with TRBJ2-1, with D unresolved. Trimming cost V 2 bases and J 1 base, with 15 bases left between them. The CDR3 consists of 17 residues. Germline CDR1 MGHRA, CDR2 YSYEKL. The DNA of the CDR3 is TGCGCCAGCAGCCAACCTACGGGTTATGGGTCCTACAATGAGCAGTTCTTC. Protein sequence: CASSQPTGYGSYNEQFF.

This clonotype has more than one count but fewer than ten. This chain links TRBV6-5 with TRBJ1-3; unclear D gene. The germline gives CDR1 MNHEY, CDR2 SVGAGI. V lost 2 bases and J 1 base, leaving 15 bases between the germline ends. This CDR3 comprises 17 residues. CDR3: CASSYGSFMESGNTIYF. The CDR3 DNA reads TGTGCCAGCAGTTACGGGTCCTTCATGGAATCTGGAAACACCATATATTTT.

The chain links TRBV4-1 to TRBJ1-2, with 8 positions matching TRBD1. From germline, CDR1 is MGHRA and CDR2 YSYEKL. The CDR3 spans 19 residues. The junction had 15 bases not matched to a gene; V was cut back by 3 bases and J by 0 bases. The DNA for the CDR3 is TGCGCCAGCAGCCACCCCAGTCGGACAGGGCAAGCCACTAACTATGGCTACACCTTC. Amino acids: CASSHPSRTGQATNYGYTF.

The chain joins TRBV24-1 to TRBJ2-1, with a possible D match to TRBD2 (6 bases). V lost 9 bases to trimming and J lost 7 bases, with 12 bases between them. Germline V CDR1 and CDR2: KGHDR, SFDVKD. The CDR3 has 12 amino acids. CDR3: CATGMGRNEQFF. The CDR3 coding sequence is TGTGCCACCGGAATGGGGAGGAATGAGCAGTTCTTC.

This chain links TRBV5-1 with TRBJ2-3, with TRBD2 identical over 9 bases. V dropped 0 bases and J dropped 6; count of bases not matched to a gene: 2. Germline V gene sequence: CDR1 SGHRS, CDR2 YFSETQ. The CDR3 length is 14 residues. The CDR3 DNA follows: TGCGCCAGCAGCTTGGTCGCGGGGGGGGATACGCAGTATTTT. This translates into CASSLVAGGDTQYF. Filled out from reference TRBV5-1 and TRBJ2-3, the complete variable domain reads KAGVTQTPRYLIKTRGQQVTLSCSPISGHRSVSWYQQTPGQGLQFLFEYFSETQRNKGNFPGRFSGRQFSNSRSEMNVSTLELGDSALYLCASSLVAGGDTQYFGPGTRLTVL.

In this sample, this clonotype turned up a few times. This chain links TRBV6-5 with TRBJ2-7, with 8 bases identical to TRBD1. The germline V gene encodes CDR1 MNHEY and CDR2 SVGAGI. CDR3 length equals 13 residues. CDR3 nucleotides: TGTGCTGTAAGGGACAGGCCGTCCTACGAGCAGTACTTC. Translating gives CAVRDRPSYEQYF.

The chain's CDR3 is CASSPEAVYGYTF. CDR3 bases: TGTGCCAGCTCACCGGAGGCGGTCTATGGCTACACCTTC. The chain couples TRBV18 to TRBJ1-2, with unresolved D. Trimming pared 3 bases from V and 4 bases from J, leaving 9 bases between. The CDR3 has 13 amino acids. The V gene's germline CDR1 is KGHSH and CDR2 LQKENI.

J is TRBJ1-5 and V is TRBV4-1; a weak D match, TRBD1 (6 bases). Germline-derived CDR1 and CDR2 are MGHRA and YSYEKL. The CDR3 has 14 residues. V lost 1 base and J lost 6, with 10 bases in between. The CDR3 bases are TGCGCCAGCAGCCAAGGGGGGGCGGTTCAGCCCCAGCATTTT. Protein: CASSQGGAVQPQHF.

CDR3 amino acids: CASSVITSGGEKLFF. CDR3 nucleotide sequence: TGTGCCAGCAGCGTGATCACTTCGGGCGGCGAAAAACTGTTTTTT. J is TRBJ1-4 and V is TRBV7-9, with unresolved D. This CDR3 comprises 15 residues. Germline V gene sequence: CDR1 SEHNR, CDR2 FQNEAQ (reference sequence). Trimming pared 5 bases from V and 8 bases from J, leaving 18 bases between. The full variable domain, completed using reference TRBV7-9 and TRBJ1-4, is DTGVSQNPRHKITKRGQNVTFRCDPISEHNRLYWYRQTLGQGPEFLTYFQNEAQLEKSRLLSDRFSAERPKGSFSTLEIQRTEQGDSAMYLCASSVITSGGEKLFFGSGTQLSVL.

This clonotype was found a few times. V is TRBV12-3 or TRBV12-4 and J is TRBJ1-2; D is uncertain. The germline V and J ends were trimmed by 6 bases and 1 base, with 18 bases remaining between them. The CDR3 loop spans 16 amino acids. This CDR3 is CASSRNVGTRNYGYTF. DNA of the CDR3: TGTGCCAGCAGCCGAAACGTCGGCACCCGTAACTATGGCTACACCTTC.

The rearrangement uses TRBV7-2 and TRBJ2-7; D is possibly TRBD1 or TRBD2 (5 bases each). From germline, CDR1 is SGHTA and CDR2 FQGNSA. V lost 0 bases and J 3 bases, leaving 12 bases between the germline ends. This CDR3 has 15 amino acids. CDR3: CASSLAPGPHYEQYF. CDR3 coding DNA: TGTGCCAGCAGCTTAGCGCCGGGGCCACACTACGAGCAGTACTTC.

The table lists this clonotype with many counts. This sequence joins TRBV20-1 and TRBJ1-2; possibly TRBD1 for D (6 bases). Trimming took 0 bases from V and 8 from J, leaving 16 bases between them. The CDR3 spans 14 residues. Germline V gene lookup returns CDR1 DFQATT and CDR2 SNEGSKA (reference sequence). The CDR3 here is CSARDLGASSGYTF. The CDR3 nucleotides read TGCAGTGCTAGAGATCTGGGGGCGTCTTCCGGCTACACCTTC.

This clonotype was seen repeatedly, ten times or more. The chain couples TRBV18 to TRBJ1-2; TRBD1 might be the D (5 bases). CDR1 KGHSH and CDR2 LQKENI come from the germline V gene. V was pared by 6 bases and J by 0 bases, with 11 bases between. The CDR3 spans 14 residues. The CDR3 reads CASSPGGANYGYTF. Written as DNA, the CDR3 is TGTGCCAGCTCCCCCGGGGGGGCTAACTATGGCTACACCTTC.

V is TRBV4-1 and J is TRBJ2-5; a weak D match, TRBD2 (5 bases). This CDR3 is 14 amino acids long. Germline V gives CDR1 MGHRA, CDR2 YSYEKL. Trimming shortened V by 4 bases and J by 5 bases, and 14 bases separated the two germline ends. The CDR3 sequence is CASSPDGVRETQYF. DNA for the CDR3: TGCGCCAGCAGCCCTGACGGGGTTAGGGAGACCCAGTACTTC.

The chain carries TRBV7-9 and TRBJ2-6, with D uncertain. Germline V CDR1 and CDR2: SEHNR, FQNEAQ (reference sequence). V gave up 5 bases and J gave up 4 bases, with 6 bases separating them. The CDR3 consists of 13 residues. CDR3 in amino acids: CASSVGGANVLTF. For the CDR3, the DNA is TGTGCCAGCAGCGTTGGGGGGGCCAACGTCCTGACTTTC.

This clonotype was detected a few times. The genes are TRBV7-9 and TRBJ2-7, with a tentative D call TRBD1 (5 bases). CDR1 is SEHNR and CDR2 is FQNEAQ in the germline V gene (reference sequence). Trimming stripped 4 bases from V and 6 bases from J, with 22 bases between. The CDR3 runs 16 residues. The CDR3: CASSSKSRAGPSEQYF. The CDR3 DNA is TGTGCCAGCAGCTCCAAATCCAGGGCAGGGCCGTCCGAGCAGTACTTC.

This sequence joins TRBV6-5 and TRBJ2-5; 8 nucleotides align to TRBD1. The CDR3 runs 13 residues. V shed 8 bases, J shed 4 bases, and the junction held 6 bases outside the gene matches. Germline CDR1 reads MNHEY; CDR2 reads SVGAGI. The CDR3, as DNA: TGTGCCAGCGAAACAGGGGGTGGAGAGACCCAGTACTTC. This codes for CASETGGGETQYF.